A selection of T cell receptor beta chains follows, all from one sample in a study of blood T cell repertoires in COVID-19. Clones were sequenced by immunoSEQ multiplex PCR, and TCRdb holds only the in-frame ones, with some missing. There are 200,000 to 250,000 clones in the sample; approximately 86% occur only once, and around 15% lies in the top ten. The specimen was PBMCs or T cells enriched from blood (not recorded which). The origin of the receptors is a woman aged 50 to 65 with acute COVID-19. Both conserved end residues are part of each CDR3. The D gene is left open where the match is weak. Expanded clones are given a class, and other clones once, few, many or no size at all.

d_call,j_call,v_call,clone_size,cdr3_nt,cdr3_aa
TRBD1,TRBJ2-1,TRBV2,NA,TGTGCCAGCAGACCCGGGACAGGGGGCCATGAGCAGTTCTTC,CASRPGTGGHEQFF
TRBD1,TRBJ2-7,TRBV7-9,once,TGTGCCAGCAGCCCGTGGCACGGGGACAGGGGCCGTTCCTACGAGCAGTACTTC,CASSPWHGDRGRSYEQYF
TRBD1,TRBJ2-1,TRBV7-2,NA,TGTGCCAGCACCCCAGGGGGCGGAAATGAGCAGTTCTTC,CASTPGGGNEQFF
TRBD1,TRBJ2-2,TRBV6-1,NA,TGTGCCAGCAGTGCCCGTCCCGGGACAGGGACCGGGGAGCTGTTTTTT,CASSARPGTGTGELFF
TRBD2,TRBJ2-5,TRBV12-5,NA,TGTGCTAGTGGTTTGACCCAAGGGACTAGCGTTCTAAAGGCCCAGTACTTC,CASGLTQGTSVLKAQYF
TRBD2,TRBJ2-1,TRBV7-3,once,TGTGCCAGCAGCTTAATTAGCGGGAGGTTCCCCTCCTACAATGAGCAGTTCTTC,CASSLISGRFPSYNEQFF
TRBD1,TRBJ2-5,TRBV5-1,NA,TGCGCCAGCAGACAGGGCCAGGGGGCGGAGACCCAGTACTTC,CASRQGQGAETQYF
NA,TRBJ2-2,TRBV6-5,NA,TGTGCCAGCAGTTACTCGACAGGCGGGGAGCTGTTTTTT,CASSYSTGGELFF
TRBD1,TRBJ1-1,TRBV28,NA,TGTGCCAGCAGTCTACCCCGGACAGGACCGAACACTGAAGCTTTCTTT,CASSLPRTGPNTEAFF
TRBD1,TRBJ2-7,TRBV20-1,NA,TGCAGTGCCGGGGACAGGTACGAGCAGTACTTC,CSAGDRYEQYF
NA,TRBJ2-1,TRBV27,NA,TGTGCCAGCTGGGATTTAGCGGAGACCTACAATGAGCAGTTCTTC,CASWDLAETYNEQFF
NA,TRBJ2-1,TRBV5-5,once,TGTGCCAGCAGCCAGACAGGGAGGTCCTACAATGAGCAGTTCTTC,CASSQTGRSYNEQFF
NA,TRBJ1-2,TRBV28,NA,TGTGCCAGCAGGGACCCCCTGGACAAATCGGGCTACTATGGCTACACCTTC,CASRDPLDKSGYYGYTF
TRBD2,TRBJ2-7,TRBV19,NA,TGTGCCAGTAGTATAGTGGCTAGCGGGACCGACTTCTTCTCCTACGAGCAGTACTTC,CASSIVASGTDFFSYEQYF
TRBD2,TRBJ2-3,TRBV3-1/TRBV3-2,NA,TGTGCCAGCAGCCCGGAAGCCGGGAGGGCGAGAGATACGCAGTATTTT,CASSPEAGRARDTQYF
TRBD1,TRBJ1-6,TRBV5-1,once,TGCGCCAGCAGCTTGGGAGGGGACAGGGGACGTTCACCCCTCCACTTT,CASSLGGDRGRSPLHF
NA,TRBJ2-3,TRBV10-3,NA,TGTGCCATCAGTGATGCGAAGGGGCAGATAGATACGCAGTATTTT,CAISDAKGQIDTQYF
TRBD1,TRBJ2-7,TRBV28,NA,TGTGCCACCCAAGACCAGGGGGTCGAGCAGTACTTC,CATQDQGVEQYF
NA,TRBJ2-3,TRBV19,NA,TGTGCCAGTAGTAGCGGGACAGCTAGCACAGATACGCAGTATTTT,CASSSGTASTDTQYF
TRBD1,TRBJ1-2,TRBV27,once,TGTGCCAGCAGTTTACGAGGGGGACAGGGGATAATTTACTATGGCTACACCTTC,CASSLRGGQGIIYYGYTF
NA,TRBJ1-2,TRBV15,NA,TGTGTCACCAGCAGAGAAAGGGGCAGCTATGGCTACACCTTC,CVTSRERGSYGYTF
TRBD1,TRBJ1-1,TRBV3-1/TRBV3-2,NA,TGTGCCAGCAGCCCAGGGACAGGGGGACACACTGAAGCTTTCTTT,CASSPGTGGHTEAFF
NA,TRBJ2-1,TRBV7-9,NA,TGTGCCAGCAGCCCCTGGGGGGGGGCAGACAATGAGCAGTTCTTC,CASSPWGGADNEQFF
NA,TRBJ2-1,TRBV19,NA,TGTGCCACCTCCCCGCGAGGTTTCCCTTACAATGAGCAGTTCTTC,CATSPRGFPYNEQFF
NA,TRBJ1-5,TRBV6-5,NA,TGTGCCAGCAGGCCCCGACTTCCCCAGCCCCAGCATTTT,CASRPRLPQPQHF
NA,TRBJ1-2,TRBV28,NA,TGTGCCAGCAGTTCACAGAAGATCTATGGCTACACCTTC,CASSSQKIYGYTF
NA,TRBJ2-5,TRBV4-1,NA,TGCGCCAGCGCCCTAAGGCAGGGGGAGACCCAGTACTTC,CASALRQGETQYF
TRBD1,TRBJ2-1,TRBV24-1,NA,TGTGCCACCAGTGAGCCGGGACAGGGGAGGAATGAGCAGTTCTTC,CATSEPGQGRNEQFF
NA,TRBJ1-1,TRBV7-9,once,TGTGCCAGCAGCCGGGGTGAGGGCATGAACACTGAAGCTTTCTTT,CASSRGEGMNTEAFF
NA,TRBJ1-1,TRBV27,once,TGTGCCAGCACCCCGTCGTTGGGCACTAACACTGAAGCTTTCTTT,CASTPSLGTNTEAFF
NA,TRBJ2-7,TRBV12-3/TRBV12-4,few,TGTGCCAGCAGTTCCGGTCGCTTCGAGCAGTACTTC,CASSSGRFEQYF
NA,TRBJ1-5,TRBV20-1,NA,TGCAGTGCTAGTTCCAGGATTCTCAATCAGCCCCAGCATTTT,CSASSRILNQPQHF
NA,TRBJ1-1,TRBV12-2,NA,TGTGCAAGTCGCTTACTAATCCTCTCAAGTGAAGCTTTCTTT,CASRLLILSSEAFF
NA,TRBJ2-7,TRBV2,NA,TGTGCCAGCAGTGAAGCTTCGGGATTCGAGCAGTACTTC,CASSEASGFEQYF
NA,TRBJ2-7,TRBV5-6,NA,TGTGCCAGCAGCTTGGTTCTTTCCGAGGGGGAGAGCTCCTACGAGCAGTACTTC,CASSLVLSEGESSYEQYF
NA,TRBJ2-1,TRBV7-3,NA,TGTGCCAGCAGCCCCTACGGGAGAAACAATGAGCAGTTCTTC,CASSPYGRNNEQFF
NA,TRBJ1-4,TRBV2,NA,TGTGCCAGCAGTGAATCAGGTGAAAAACTGTTTTTT,CASSESGEKLFF
TRBD1,TRBJ1-2,TRBV28,NA,TGTGCCAGCAGACTACAGGGGGCAAGGAACTATGGCTACACCTTC,CASRLQGARNYGYTF
NA,TRBJ1-5,TRBV3-1/TRBV3-2,NA,TGTGCCAGCAGCCAAGAGCGGGATCAGCCCCAGCATTTT,CASSQERDQPQHF
NA,TRBJ2-3,TRBV5-5,NA,TGTGCCAGCAGCTTGGTCAATTCCTACCAGTATTTT,CASSLVNSYQYF
NA,TRBJ2-7,TRBV28,few,TGTGCCAGCACCACGGGATCCTCCTACGAGCAGTACTTC,CASTTGSSYEQYF
TRBD1,TRBJ2-3,TRBV5-1,NA,TGCGCCAGCAGCCTACTCAGGGGGCCCACAGATACGCAGTATTTT,CASSLLRGPTDTQYF
TRBD1,TRBJ2-7,TRBV18,NA,TGTGCCAGCTCACCAATCGGCCAGGGGGCGGGGGAGCAGTACTTC,CASSPIGQGAGEQYF
NA,TRBJ1-4,TRBV28,once,TGTGCCAGCAGTTTATTAACGCAGGGGATGGGGCATGAAAAACTGTTTTTT,CASSLLTQGMGHEKLFF
TRBD2,TRBJ2-7,TRBV10-3,NA,TGTGCCATCAGTGAGATGACTAGCGGGAGAGAGGAGCAGTACTTC,CAISEMTSGREEQYF
TRBD2,TRBJ2-7,TRBV7-2,NA,TGTGCCAGCAGCTTGGGGTATGGGAGGGCCGTCGAGCAGTACTTC,CASSLGYGRAVEQYF
NA,TRBJ2-7,TRBV27,once,TGTGCCAGCAGTTTATTGGCCAGTTCCTACGAGCAGTACTTC,CASSLLASSYEQYF
NA,TRBJ1-3,TRBV19,NA,TGTGCCAGCATGAAGGGGCCCCTGGCTGGAAACACCATATATTTT,CASMKGPLAGNTIYF
NA,TRBJ2-5,TRBV27,NA,TGTGCCAGCAGTTTTCAGGGGTTGGAGACCCAGTACTTC,CASSFQGLETQYF
NA,TRBJ2-5,TRBV6-2/TRBV6-3,NA,TGTGCCAGCAGTTACCCCCTTCCACCGGGACTCACTACCCAAGAGACCCAGTACTTC,CASSYPLPPGLTTQETQYF
TRBD2,TRBJ2-1,TRBV5-5,NA,TGTGCCAGCAGCTTGGGACTAGCGGTCTACAATGAGCAGTTCTTC,CASSLGLAVYNEQFF
NA,TRBJ2-7,TRBV9,NA,TGTGCCAGCAGCGCGCGGCCCTTCTCCTACGAGCAGTACTTC,CASSARPFSYEQYF
NA,TRBJ2-7,TRBV7-3,NA,TGTGCCAGCAGCTTACAGCCGGGCCCTGCGGGAGAGCAGTACTTC,CASSLQPGPAGEQYF
TRBD2,TRBJ2-7,TRBV3-1/TRBV3-2,NA,TGTGCCAGCAGCCAAGGTCCAGCGGGGGACTCCTACGAGCAGTACTTC,CASSQGPAGDSYEQYF
TRBD2,TRBJ2-1,TRBV27,NA,TGTGCCAGCAAAGGGACTAGCGGGAAGAATGAGCAGTTCTTC,CASKGTSGKNEQFF
TRBD1,TRBJ1-2,TRBV28,NA,TGTGCCAGCAGTTTATTCGGTAGGGGGACAGCCTATGGCTACACCTTC,CASSLFGRGTAYGYTF